This T cell receptor (beta chain) was recovered during a study of preoperative IRX-2 immunotherapy in early breast cancer. The treatment was: preoperative locoregional IRX-2 cytokine immunotherapy. Preoperative locoregional IRX-2 cytokine immunotherapy was tested in the phase Ib source study. Clones were read by immunoSEQ multiplex PCR, and TCRdb kept only the in-frame ones, dropping some. This table holds over 60,000 clones, approximately 93% found once. Germline V gene lookup returns CDR1 SGHRS and CDR2 YFSETQ. V was pared by 5 bases and J by 4 bases, with 6 bases of the junction left unmatched. CDR3 length equals 13 residues.

This receptor was identified in a human donor with breast cancer. The specimen was obtained from a patient treated with IRX-2 immunotherapy. This chain joins TRBV5-1 and TRBJ2-7; 7 nucleotides align to TRBD2. CDR3 loop: CASSSSGVYEQYF. DNA for the CDR3: TGCGCCAGCAGTTCCAGCGGGGTTTACGAGCAGTACTTC.